The clone carrying this T cell receptor (beta chain) was recorded once. V lost 0 bases to trimming and J lost 6 bases, with 5 bases between them. The length of the CDR3 is 12 residues. Germline CDR1 and CDR2: SGHRS and YFSETQ. The sample comes from a study of T cell changes during pregnancy in multiple sclerosis. Method: immunoSEQ multiplex PCR; TCRdb's copy keeps in-frame clones and lacks some. The data contain 45,000 to 50,000 clones, around 94% of them seen just once; the ten biggest clones take up roughly 5%. The rearrangement links TRBV5-1 to TRBJ2-3, with no clear D. The sequences come from CD8+ T cells from peripheral blood mononuclear cells, collected before pregnancy. The TCR comes from a female donor with multiple sclerosis, enrolled in a pregnancy study. This CDR3 is CASSLAGDTQYF. CDR3 nucleotide sequence: TGCGCCAGCAGCTTGGCCGGGGATACGCAGTATTTT.